The rows below give T cell receptor beta chains drawn from one sample of a study of shared clonotypes between healthy human individuals. TCRdb keeps only in-frame clones here, not all; method: immunoSEQ multiplex PCR. This table holds roughly 1,100,000 clones, approximately 76% found once. The sequenced material came from memory CD4+ T cells sorted from blood. The receptors derive from a man younger than 35 in good health. Each CDR3 is given with its conserved first and last residue. D genes are given only for firm matches. Not every row has a clone size; where given, it reads once, few, many or a size class.

.	TRBV10-1	TRBD1	TRBJ1-1	TGCGCCAGCAGTGTCCCAACAGGGGGCACTGAAGCTTTCTTT	CASSVPTGGTEAFF
.	TRBV5-1	.	TRBJ2-1	TGCGCCAGCAGCCGCCCGGCAGTTCCTGAGCAGTTCTTC	CASSRPAVPEQFF
.	TRBV6-5	.	TRBJ2-5	TGTGCCAGCAGTTCACTCGTCGGGACCCAGTACTTC	CASSSLVGTQYF
few	TRBV4-2	.	TRBJ1-1	TGTGCCAGCAGCCAAGGAGCAGTGAACACTGAAGCTTTCTTT	CASSQGAVNTEAFF
.	TRBV19	.	TRBJ2-7	TGTGCCAGTAGTATCCAGGCTACCTACGAGCAGTACTTC	CASSIQATYEQYF
many	TRBV6-6	TRBD1	TRBJ1-6	TGTGCCAGCAGTCGAGGGACAGTCTTGGGGTCACCCCTCCACTTT	CASSRGTVLGSPLHF
.	TRBV10-3	.	TRBJ2-1	TGTGCCATCAGCAGTAAAATCTGGCAGTTCTTC	CAISSKIWQFF
.	TRBV5-6	.	TRBJ2-1	TGTGCCAGCAGCTTGCCGACTATTAACAATGAGCAGTTCTTC	CASSLPTINNEQFF
many	TRBV28	.	TRBJ1-1	TGTGCCAGCAGTTTAGTAGCGGGGAACACTGAAGCTTTCTTT	CASSLVAGNTEAFF
.	TRBV7-9	TRBD1	TRBJ2-1	TGTGCCAGCAGCACCCGGGACAGATACAATGAGCAGTTCTTC	CASSTRDRYNEQFF
.	TRBV9	.	TRBJ1-1	TGTGCCAGCAGCGTTCAGGGAGGGAACACTGAAGCTTTCTTT	CASSVQGGNTEAFF
.	TRBV5-1	TRBD1	TRBJ2-5	TGCGCCAGCAGCTCGAGCGACAGGGGAGGTTGGCTACAAGAGACCCAGTACTTC	CASSSSDRGGWLQETQYF
.	TRBV5-4	TRBD1	TRBJ1-4	TGTGCCAGCAGCTTCCGGGACAGGGGTGTCTCATCAACTAATGAAAAACTGTTTTTT	CASSFRDRGVSSTNEKLFF
.	TRBV7-8	TRBD2	TRBJ2-1	TGTGCCAGCAGCTTAGGGAAGGGGAGGGAAGGCCACAATGAGCAGTTCTTC	CASSLGKGREGHNEQFF
once	TRBV28	TRBD1	TRBJ1-1	TGTGCCAGCAGTTTTAGAGGGGGCAGGGTAGTACAAGCTTTCTTT	CASSFRGGRVVQAFF
.	TRBV7-2	TRBD2	TRBJ2-1	TGTGCCAGCAGCTTAGCGCCGGGAGGGCTATACAATGAGCAGTTCTTC	CASSLAPGGLYNEQFF
.	TRBV7-3	TRBD1	TRBJ1-6	TGTGCCAGCAGCTCCGCAGGGGGTTCACCCCTCCACTTT	CASSSAGGSPLHF
.	TRBV11-2	.	TRBJ2-5	TGTGCCAGCAACCCTCCCGGAGGATGGGAGACCCAGTACTTC	CASNPPGGWETQYF
.	TRBV7-9	.	TRBJ1-1	TGTGCCAGCAGCCAACAGGAGAACACTGAAGCTTTCTTT	CASSQQENTEAFF
.	TRBV10-3	TRBD1	TRBJ2-1	TGTGCCATCAGTGACGTTCGACAGGGGGCGGGTGAGCAGTTCTTC	CAISDVRQGAGEQFF
.	TRBV6-5	.	TRBJ1-2	TGTGCAACGGGGAGGGGTGATGGCTACACCTTC	CATGRGDGYTF
.	TRBV11-2	.	TRBJ2-1	TGTGCCAGCAGCTTAGATCTCACCTCAACCAGGGAGCAGTTCTTC	CASSLDLTSTREQFF
.	TRBV7-3	.	TRBJ2-2	TGTGCCAGCAGCTTAGAACACACCGGGGAGCTGTTTTTT	CASSLEHTGELFF
.	TRBV7-2	.	TRBJ2-3	TGTGCCAGCAGCTTAACCGGGCTTAGCACAGATACGCAGTATTTT	CASSLTGLSTDTQYF
.	TRBV7-9	.	TRBJ2-7	TGTGCCAGCAGCCCCCCGGGAGCCTCCTACGAGCAGTACTTC	CASSPPGASYEQYF
.	TRBV5-5	.	TRBJ2-7	TGTGCCAGCAGCCGGACCCCCCGGACAGACTCCTACGAGCAGTACTTC	CASSRTPRTDSYEQYF
once	TRBV27	.	TRBJ1-1	TGTGCCAGCAGTCCCCGGACACCGAACACTGAAGCTTTCTTT	CASSPRTPNTEAFF
.	TRBV27	TRBD1	TRBJ2-3	TGTGCCAGCAGTACCGGGACAGGGGTGACAGATACGCAGTATTTT	CASSTGTGVTDTQYF
.	TRBV7-2	.	TRBJ2-3	TGTGCCAGCAGGAGAAGTTCGGGATTCAGCACAGATACGCAGTATTTT	CASRRSSGFSTDTQYF
.	TRBV5-4	TRBD2	TRBJ2-5	TGTGCCAGCAGCTTTCCTAGCGGGGGGTATGAGACCCAGTACTTC	CASSFPSGGYETQYF
.	TRBV5-5	.	TRBJ2-1	TGTGCCAGCAGCTTATTAGGCACGTACAATGAGCAGTTCTTC	CASSLLGTYNEQFF
.	TRBV7-2	.	TRBJ2-5	TGTGCCAGCAGCTTAGAGGTTAAGGAGACCCAGTACTTC	CASSLEVKETQYF
.	TRBV2	.	TRBJ2-2	TGTGCCAGCAATGGAAGCCCCTCGAACACCGGGGAGCTGTTTTTT	CASNGSPSNTGELFF
once	TRBV9	.	TRBJ1-6	TGTGCCAGCAGCGTGATGGCATATAATTCACCCCTCCACTTT	CASSVMAYNSPLHF
.	TRBV7-7	.	TRBJ1-5	TGTGCTAGCAGCCTTGACAGGTCCCAGCCCCAGCATTTT	CASSLDRSQPQHF
.	TRBV7-9	.	TRBJ2-3	TGTGCCAGCAGCTTAAGTGAGGGGGGGAGACCAGATACGCAGTATTTT	CASSLSEGGRPDTQYF
.	TRBV27	.	TRBJ1-5	TGTGCCAGCAGTTTGGACCGGATAAATCAGCCCCAGCATTTT	CASSLDRINQPQHF
.	TRBV19	TRBD1	TRBJ1-1	TGTGCCAGTAGAGAGCTAATCAGGGGGGAGAGCACTGAAGCTTTCTTT	CASRELIRGESTEAFF
.	TRBV4-3	TRBD1	TRBJ1-3	TGCGCCAGCAGCTCCCCCGGGACAGGGGGCATAATGGGAAACACCATATATTTT	CASSSPGTGGIMGNTIYF
once	TRBV4-3	TRBD2	TRBJ2-5	TGCGCCAGCAGCCAAAGGGAGGGAGAGACCCAGTACTTC	CASSQREGETQYF
.	TRBV5-4	.	TRBJ1-4	TGTGCCAGCAGTTCTGGGGGAACAACTAATGAAAAACTGTTTTTT	CASSSGGTTNEKLFF
.	TRBV7-2	.	TRBJ2-7	TGTGCCAGCAGCCCTAGGCGCCTCGGAAACTACGAGCAGTACTTC	CASSPRRLGNYEQYF